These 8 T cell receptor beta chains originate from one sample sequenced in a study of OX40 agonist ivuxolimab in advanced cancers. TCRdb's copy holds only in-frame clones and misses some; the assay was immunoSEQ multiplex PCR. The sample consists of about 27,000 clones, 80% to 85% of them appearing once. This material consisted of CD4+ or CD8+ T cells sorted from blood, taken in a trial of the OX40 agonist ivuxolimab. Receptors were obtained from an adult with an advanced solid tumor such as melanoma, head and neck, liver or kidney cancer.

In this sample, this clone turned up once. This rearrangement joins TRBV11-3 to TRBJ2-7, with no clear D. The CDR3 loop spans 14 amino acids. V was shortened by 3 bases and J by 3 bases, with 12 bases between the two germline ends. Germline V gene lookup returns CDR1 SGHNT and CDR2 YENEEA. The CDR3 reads CASSLSQRNYEQYF. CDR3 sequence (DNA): TGTGCCAGCAGCTTGAGCCAGAGAAACTACGAGCAGTACTTC.

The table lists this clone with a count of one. CDR3 DNA sequence: TGTGCCAGCAGTTGGGATTTGACTCTCGCCTACAATGAGCAGTTCTTC. It specifies CASSWDLTLAYNEQFF. V and J are TRBV27 and TRBJ2-1; D is unclear. The V gene lost 4 bases and the J gene lost 2 bases, with 15 bases spanning the gap. CDR1 MNHEY and CDR2 SMNVEV come from the germline V gene (reference sequence). CDR3 length: 16 residues.

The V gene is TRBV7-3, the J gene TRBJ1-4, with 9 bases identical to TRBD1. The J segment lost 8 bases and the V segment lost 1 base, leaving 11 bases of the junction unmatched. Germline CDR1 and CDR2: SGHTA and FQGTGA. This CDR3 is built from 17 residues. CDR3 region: CASSLKQGAVPKEKLFF. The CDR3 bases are TGTGCCAGCAGCTTAAAACAGGGGGCAGTCCCAAAGGAAAAACTGTTTTTT.

The CDR3 DNA reads as TGTGCCAGCAGCCTTAGCGTGAGCTCCTACAATGAGCAGTTCTTC. This gives the protein CASSLSVSSYNEQFF. This rearrangement joins TRBV14 to TRBJ2-1; weak D call: TRBD2 (5 bases). V lost 4 bases to trimming and J lost 0 bases, with 10 bases between them. Per the germline V gene, CDR1 is SGHDN and CDR2 is FVKESK. The CDR3 sequence is 15 residues long. Full variable domain (rest looked up from reference TRBV14 and TRBJ2-1): EAGVTQFPSHSVIEKGQTVTLRCDPISGHDNLYWYRRVMGKEIKFLLHFVKESKQDESGMPNNRFLAERTGGTYSTLKVQPAELEDSGVYFCASSLSVSSYNEQFFGPGTRLTVL.

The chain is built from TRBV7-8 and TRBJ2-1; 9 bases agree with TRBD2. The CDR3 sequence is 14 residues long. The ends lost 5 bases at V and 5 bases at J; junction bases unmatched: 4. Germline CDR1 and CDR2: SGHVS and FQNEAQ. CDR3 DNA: TGTGCCAGCAGCCCCCAGCGGGGGGACAATGAGCAGTTCTTC. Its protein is CASSPQRGDNEQFF.

The CDR3 protein is CARTTGYGLGHAYEQYF. The CDR3 coding sequence is TGTGCCAGAACCACGGGGTATGGGTTGGGGCACGCCTACGAGCAGTACTTC. V is TRBV7-5 and J is TRBJ2-7. TRBV7-5 is a documented pseudogene. The CDR3 contains 17 residues.

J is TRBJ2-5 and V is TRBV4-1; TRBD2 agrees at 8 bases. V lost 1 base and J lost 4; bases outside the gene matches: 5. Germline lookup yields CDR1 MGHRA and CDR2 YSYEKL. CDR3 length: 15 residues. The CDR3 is CASSQVDSGGETQYF. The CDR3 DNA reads TGCGCCAGCAGCCAAGTGGACAGCGGGGGAGAGACCCAGTACTTC.

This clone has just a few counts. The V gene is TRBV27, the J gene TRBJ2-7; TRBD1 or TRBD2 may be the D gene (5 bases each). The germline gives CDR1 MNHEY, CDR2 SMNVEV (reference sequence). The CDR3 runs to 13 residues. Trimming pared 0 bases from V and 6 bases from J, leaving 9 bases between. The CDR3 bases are TGTGCCAGCAGTTTATCTAAAGGGACCGAGCAGTACTTC. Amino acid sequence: CASSLSKGTEQYF.